This paragraph covers one T cell receptor (beta chain) sequence. The protocol was immunoSEQ multiplex PCR, while the TCRdb copy is restricted to in-frame clones and leaves out a portion. The data hold about 2.3 million clones, with 92% observed a single time. The V gene's germline CDR1 is MDHEN and CDR2 SYDVKM. Trimming shortened V by 6 bases and J by 7 bases, and 10 bases separated the two germline ends. CDR3 length: 12 amino acids. The sample belongs to a study of shared clonotypes between healthy human individuals. The genes are TRBV28 and TRBJ2-1, with D unresolved. The sequenced sample consisted of naive CD4+ T cells from PBMCs. The subset denotes: CD45RA+ positively selected. This receptor was identified in a man aged 18 to 30 in good health. Some clones in this sample may be carry-over from other donors' samples. CDR3 sequence: CASRKRWNEQFF. For the CDR3, the DNA is TGTGCCAGCAGAAAGAGGTGGAATGAGCAGTTCTTC.